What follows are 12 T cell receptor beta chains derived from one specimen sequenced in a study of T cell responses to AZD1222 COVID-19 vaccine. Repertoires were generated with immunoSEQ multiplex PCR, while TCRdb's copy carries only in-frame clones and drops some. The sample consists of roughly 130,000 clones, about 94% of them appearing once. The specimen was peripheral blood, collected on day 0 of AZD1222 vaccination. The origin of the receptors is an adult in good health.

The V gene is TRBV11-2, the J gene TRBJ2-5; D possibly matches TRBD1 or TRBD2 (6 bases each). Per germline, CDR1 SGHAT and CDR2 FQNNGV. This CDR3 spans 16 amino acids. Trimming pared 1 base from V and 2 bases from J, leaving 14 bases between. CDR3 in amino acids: CASSLGGASWQETQYF. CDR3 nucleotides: TGTGCCAGCAGCTTAGGGGGGGCTTCTTGGCAAGAGACCCAGTACTTC.

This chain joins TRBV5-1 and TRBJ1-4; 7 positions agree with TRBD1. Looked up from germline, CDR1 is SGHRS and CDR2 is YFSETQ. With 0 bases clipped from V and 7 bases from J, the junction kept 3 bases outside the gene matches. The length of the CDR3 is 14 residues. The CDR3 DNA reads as TGCGCCAGCAGCTTGGCCCAGGGGGGTGAAAAACTGTTTTTT. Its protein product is CASSLAQGGEKLFF.

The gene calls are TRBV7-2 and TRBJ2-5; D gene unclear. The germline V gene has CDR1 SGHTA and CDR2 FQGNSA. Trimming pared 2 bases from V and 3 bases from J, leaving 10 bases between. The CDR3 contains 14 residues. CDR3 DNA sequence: TGTGCCAGCAGCTTAAGTGGGCAGAAAGAGACCCAGTACTTC. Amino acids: CASSLSGQKETQYF.

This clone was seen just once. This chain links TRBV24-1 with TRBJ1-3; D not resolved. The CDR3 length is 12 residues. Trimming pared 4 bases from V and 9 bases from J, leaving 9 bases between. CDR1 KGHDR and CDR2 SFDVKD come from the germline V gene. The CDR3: CATSDRLGTIYF. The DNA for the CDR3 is TGTGCCACCAGTGACAGGCTGGGCACCATATATTTT.

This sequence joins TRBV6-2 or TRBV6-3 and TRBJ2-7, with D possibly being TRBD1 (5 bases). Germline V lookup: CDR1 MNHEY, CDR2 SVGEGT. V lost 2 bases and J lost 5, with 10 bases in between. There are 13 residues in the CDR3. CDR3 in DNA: TGTGCCAGCAGTTACGACAGAGGAAACGAGCAGTACTTC. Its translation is CASSYDRGNEQYF.

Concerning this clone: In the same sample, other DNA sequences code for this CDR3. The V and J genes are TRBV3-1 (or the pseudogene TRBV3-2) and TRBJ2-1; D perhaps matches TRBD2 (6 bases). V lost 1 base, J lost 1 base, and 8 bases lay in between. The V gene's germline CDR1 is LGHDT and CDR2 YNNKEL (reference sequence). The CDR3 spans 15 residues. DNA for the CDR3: TGTGCCAGCAGCCAAGTGGGGGGTTCCTACAATGAGCAGTTCTTC. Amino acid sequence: CASSQVGGSYNEQFF.

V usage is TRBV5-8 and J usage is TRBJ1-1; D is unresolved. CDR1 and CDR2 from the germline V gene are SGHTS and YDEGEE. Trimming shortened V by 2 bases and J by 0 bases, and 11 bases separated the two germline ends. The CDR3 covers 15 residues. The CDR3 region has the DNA TGTGCCAGCAGCTTTTACAACGGGATGAACACTGAAGCTTTCTTT. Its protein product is CASSFYNGMNTEAFF.

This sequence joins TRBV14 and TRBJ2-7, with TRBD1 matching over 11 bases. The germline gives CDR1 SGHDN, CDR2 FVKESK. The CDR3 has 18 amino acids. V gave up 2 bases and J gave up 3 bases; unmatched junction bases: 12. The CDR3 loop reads CASSQYRDRGWNIYEQYF. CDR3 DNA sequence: TGTGCCAGCAGCCAATACCGGGACAGGGGGTGGAACATCTACGAGCAGTACTTC.

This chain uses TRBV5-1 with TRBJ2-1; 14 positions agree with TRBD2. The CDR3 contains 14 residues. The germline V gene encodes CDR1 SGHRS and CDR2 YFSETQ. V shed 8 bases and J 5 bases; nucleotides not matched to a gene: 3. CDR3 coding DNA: TGCGCCAGTCAGGGACTAGCGGGGGACAATGAGCAGTTCTTC. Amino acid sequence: CASQGLAGDNEQFF. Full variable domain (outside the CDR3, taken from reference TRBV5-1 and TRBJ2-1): KAGVTQTPRYLIKTRGQQVTLSCSPISGHRSVSWYQQTPGQGLQFLFEYFSETQRNKGNFPGRFSGRQFSNSRSEMNVSTLELGDSALYLCASQGLAGDNEQFFGPGTRLTVL.

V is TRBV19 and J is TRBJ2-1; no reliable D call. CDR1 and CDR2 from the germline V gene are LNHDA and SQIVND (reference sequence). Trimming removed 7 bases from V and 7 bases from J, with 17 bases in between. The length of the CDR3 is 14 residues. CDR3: CASNWTPERNEQFF. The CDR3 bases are TGTGCCAGTAATTGGACCCCTGAGAGAAATGAGCAGTTCTTC.

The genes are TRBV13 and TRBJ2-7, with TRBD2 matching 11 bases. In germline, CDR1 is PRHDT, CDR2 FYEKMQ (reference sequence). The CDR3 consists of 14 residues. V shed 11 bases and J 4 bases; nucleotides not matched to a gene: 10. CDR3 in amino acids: CAPPASGRRYEQYF. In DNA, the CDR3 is TGTGCCCCCCCGGCTAGCGGGAGGAGGTACGAGCAGTACTTC.

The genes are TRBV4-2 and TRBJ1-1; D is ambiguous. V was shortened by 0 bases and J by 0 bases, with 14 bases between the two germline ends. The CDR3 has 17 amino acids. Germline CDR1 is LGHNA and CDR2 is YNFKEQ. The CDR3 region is CASSQEAGIIMNTEAFF. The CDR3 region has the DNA TGTGCCAGCAGCCAAGAAGCGGGGATCATAATGAACACTGAAGCTTTCTTT.